The 21 T cell receptor beta chains given below trace back to one sample, sequenced in a study of blood T cell repertoires in COVID-19 (dated by TCRdb to the early 2020s). The method was the immunoSEQ multiplex PCR assay. TCRdb holds this immuneACCESS table with in-frame rearrangements only. Some clones are missing; in checked studies, unresolved V genes explain under half, and the rest has no known cause. A total of approximately 220,000 clones appear in this sample, about four fifths of them only once. Roughly 1.3% of the sample comes from the top ten. The sample comprised PBMCs or T cells enriched from blood (not recorded which). All receptors derive from a woman aged 40-49 years with acute COVID-19.

The gene calls are TRBV7-9 and TRBJ1-5; 9 positions match TRBD1. Germline trimming cut 6 bases from V and 4 bases from J; bases unmatched to any gene: 4. Germline-derived CDR1 and CDR2 are SEHNR and FQNEAQ (reference sequence). This CDR3 has 14 amino acids. Here the CDR3 DNA reads TGTGCCAGCAGGGGGACAGGGCTAAATCAGCCCCAGCATTTT. Translation gives CASRGTGLNQPQHF.

The V gene is TRBV7-3, the J gene TRBJ2-2, with 9 nucleotides matching TRBD1. V was pared by 6 bases and J by 3 bases, with 5 bases of the junction left unmatched. Germline values: CDR1 SGHTA, CDR2 FQGTGA. CDR3 length equals 15 residues. The CDR3 DNA follows: TGTGCCAGCAGAAGGGACAGGGAGGACACCGGGGAGCTGTTTTTT. This encodes CASRRDREDTGELFF.

The CDR3 loop is CASSVDAGDYSPLHF. CDR3 bases: TGTGCCAGCAGCGTAGATGCAGGGGATTATTCACCCCTCCACTTT. The chain recombines TRBV9 with TRBJ1-6; tentative D call: TRBD1 (6 bases). V gave up 0 bases and J gave up 8 bases, with 12 bases separating them. This CDR3 region has 15 residues. Germline V CDR1 and CDR2: SGDLS, YYNGEE.

This chain joins TRBV6-5 and TRBJ2-7, with 9 positions matching TRBD1. CDR3 length: 15 residues. Trimming took 0 bases from V and 5 from J; bases not matched to a gene: 5. Germline-derived CDR1 and CDR2 are MNHEY and SVGAGI. This CDR3 reads CASSYSGTGIDEQYF. The CDR3 DNA reads as TGTGCCAGCAGTTACTCAGGGACAGGGATAGACGAGCAGTACTTC.

The chain joins TRBV12-5 to TRBJ2-2, with 8 bases that match TRBD1. Germline V gene sequence: CDR1 LGHNT, CDR2 FRNRAP. V lost 1 base, J lost 6 bases, and 4 bases stayed unmatched. The CDR3 spans 15 residues. CDR3 sequence: CASGLGTGLAGELFF. For the CDR3, the DNA is TGTGCTAGTGGTTTGGGGACAGGGTTGGCCGGGGAGCTGTTTTTT.

The chain uses TRBV28 and TRBJ1-3; the match to TRBD1 covers 7 bases. The germline gives CDR1 MDHEN, CDR2 SYDVKM. With 4 bases clipped from V and 8 bases from J, the junction kept 8 bases outside the gene matches. The CDR3 length is 14 residues. CDR3 amino acids: CASSSPTGVYTIYF. The CDR3, as DNA: TGTGCCAGCAGTTCTCCTACAGGGGTGTACACCATATATTTT.

This clone was detected a few times. The J gene is TRBJ2-1, the V gene TRBV7-2; D uncertain. Germline CDR1 is SGHTA and CDR2 is FQGNSA. The CDR3 contains 15 residues. Trimming cost V 3 bases and J 0 bases, with 9 bases left between them. The CDR3 coding sequence is TGTGCCAGCAGCTTTAATGGAGACTCCTACAATGAGCAGTTCTTC. This translates into CASSFNGDSYNEQFF.

A few counts support this clone. The V and J genes are TRBV7-9 and TRBJ2-7; D unclear. V was cut by 4 bases and J by 3 bases, with 4 bases left in between. Germline V CDR1 and CDR2: SEHNR, FQNEAQ (reference sequence). This CDR3 is built from 11 residues. The CDR3: CASSSFYEQYF. In DNA, the CDR3 is TGTGCCAGCAGCTCCTTCTACGAGCAGTACTTC.

The CDR3 is CASSTKTGASSPLHF. The CDR3 DNA reads TGTGCCAGTAGTACTAAGACAGGGGCCTCTTCACCCCTCCACTTT. V and J are TRBV19 and TRBJ1-6; 8 positions agree with TRBD1. The CDR3 runs to 15 residues. Germline V lookup: CDR1 LNHDA, CDR2 SQIVND (reference sequence). The junction had 8 bases not matched to a gene; V was cut back by 4 bases and J by 9 bases.

The rearrangement joins TRBV19 to TRBJ1-1, with D possibly TRBD1 on 5 matching bases. V shed 3 bases and J shed 4 bases, with 6 bases lying between them. Germline V lookup: CDR1 LNHDA, CDR2 SQIVND (reference sequence). This CDR3 spans 12 amino acids. This chain's CDR3 is CASSMGRTEAFF. The CDR3 DNA reads TGTGCCAGTAGTATGGGGCGCACTGAAGCTTTCTTT.

This chain joins TRBV11-1 and TRBJ1-1; a possible D gene is TRBD1 (6 bases). The CDR3 extends over 14 amino acids. Per the germline V gene, CDR1 is SGHAT and CDR2 is FQDESV (reference sequence). V lost 8 bases and J lost 1, with 14 bases in between. As DNA, the CDR3 is TGTGCCAGCCGCCGGGACACTACGAACACTGAAGCTTTCTTT. Translated, it gives CASRRDTTNTEAFF.

The chain links TRBV30 to TRBJ1-5; D perhaps matches TRBD1 (5 bases). V was cut by 1 base and J by 7 bases, with 17 bases left in between. From germline, CDR1 is GTSNPN and CDR2 SVGIG (reference sequence). This CDR3 is built from 15 residues. For the CDR3, the DNA is TGTGCCTGGAGTGAGGGGATTACAGCTTTACAGCCCCAGCATTTT. This encodes CAWSEGITALQPQHF.

This chain links TRBV7-9 with TRBJ2-1, with TRBD2 identical over 12 bases. Germline CDR1 is SEHNR and CDR2 is FQNEAQ (reference sequence). The CDR3 covers 18 residues. The junction had 12 bases not matched to a gene; V was cut back by 5 bases and J by 4 bases. The CDR3 region has the DNA TGTGCCAGCAGCCAATTAGGTCGGCTAGCGGGGGGGTACAATGAGCAGTTCTTC. This translates into CASSQLGRLAGGYNEQFF.

This chain joins TRBV28 and TRBJ1-5, with 8 bases aligning to TRBD1. CDR3 length: 14 residues. CDR1 and CDR2 (germline): MDHEN, SYDVKM. V lost 5 bases, J lost 3 bases, and 3 bases stayed unmatched. The CDR3 loop reads CASSQDRVNQPQHF. In nucleotides, the CDR3 is TGTGCCAGCAGTCAGGACAGGGTCAATCAGCCCCAGCATTTT. The whole variable domain, remainder taken from reference TRBV28 and TRBJ1-5, is DVKVTQSSRYLVKRTGEKVFLECVQDMDHENMFWYRQDPGLGLRLIYFSYDVKMKEKGDIPEGYSVSREKKERFSLILESASTNQTSMYLCASSQDRVNQPQHFGDGTRLSIL.

This clone came up once. The rearrangement joins TRBV11-2 to TRBJ2-1; the D gene is possibly TRBD2 (5 bases). The CDR3 runs 15 residues. V lost 1 base and J 7 bases, leaving 14 bases between the germline ends. Germline V gene sequence: CDR1 SGHAT, CDR2 FQNNGV. The chain's CDR3 is CASSLGGSFGNEQFF. CDR3 DNA sequence: TGTGCCAGCAGCTTAGGAGGGTCCTTTGGTAATGAGCAGTTCTTC.

V and J are TRBV28 and TRBJ1-4; 9 bases align to TRBD1. Germline values: CDR1 MDHEN, CDR2 SYDVKM. The CDR3 has 13 amino acids. The V segment lost 5 bases and the J segment 10 bases; nucleotides outside the gene matches: 5. The CDR3 DNA reads as TGTGCCAGCAGTGCGGGACAGGGTGGAAAACTGTTTTTT. This encodes CASSAGQGGKLFF. The variable domain in full, completed from reference TRBV28 and TRBJ1-4, reads DVKVTQSSRYLVKRTGEKVFLECVQDMDHENMFWYRQDPGLGLRLIYFSYDVKMKEKGDIPEGYSVSREKKERFSLILESASTNQTSMYLCASSAGQGGKLFFGSGTQLSVL.

The chain carries TRBV5-6 and TRBJ1-1; unclear D gene. The CDR3 has 15 amino acids. The germline V gene has CDR1 SGHDT and CDR2 YYEEEE. V shed 4 bases and J shed 0 bases, with 13 bases lying between them. The CDR3 DNA sequence: TGTGCCAGCAGCCTCAGGCCCACAATGAACACTGAAGCTTTCTTT. This translates into CASSLRPTMNTEAFF.

The sample holds many counts of this clone. The chain combines TRBV5-1 with TRBJ2-3, with 12 bases fitting TRBD2. The CDR3 spans 15 residues. Germline lookup yields CDR1 SGHRS and CDR2 YFSETQ. The V gene end was trimmed by 3 bases and the J gene end by 5 bases; junction bases not matched to a gene: 4. Here the CDR3 reads CASSSGGLAGDTQYF. CDR3 in DNA: TGCGCCAGCAGCTCAGGGGGACTAGCGGGAGATACGCAGTATTTT.

The chain recombines TRBV28 with TRBJ1-4; the match to TRBD1 covers 7 bases. The CDR3 consists of 15 residues. V was clipped by 8 bases and J by 3 bases; unmatched bases: 9. CDR1 is MDHEN, CDR2 SYDVKM, per germline. The DNA for the CDR3 is TGTGCCAGCGCCCCAGACAGGGCTGCTAATGAAAAACTGTTTTTT. This gives the protein CASAPDRAANEKLFF.

The chain links TRBV19 to TRBJ1-1; D unclear. Germline V CDR1 and CDR2: LNHDA, SQIVND (reference sequence). V was clipped by 5 bases and J by 1 base, with 5 bases between them. This CDR3 region has 12 residues. The CDR3 nucleotides are TGTGCCAGTAGTTCGAGGAACACTGAAGCTTTCTTT. Translating it yields CASSSRNTEAFF.

V and J are TRBV7-9 and TRBJ1-2, with a tentative D call TRBD1 (6 bases). CDR3 length: 16 residues. Germline lookup yields CDR1 SEHNR and CDR2 FQNEAQ (reference sequence). Trimming took off 5 bases at V and 0 bases at J, with 16 bases between the two ends. The CDR3 nucleotides read TGTGCCAGCAGCCCGATACGGACAGCTACTAACTATGGCTACACCTTC. Translating it yields CASSPIRTATNYGYTF.